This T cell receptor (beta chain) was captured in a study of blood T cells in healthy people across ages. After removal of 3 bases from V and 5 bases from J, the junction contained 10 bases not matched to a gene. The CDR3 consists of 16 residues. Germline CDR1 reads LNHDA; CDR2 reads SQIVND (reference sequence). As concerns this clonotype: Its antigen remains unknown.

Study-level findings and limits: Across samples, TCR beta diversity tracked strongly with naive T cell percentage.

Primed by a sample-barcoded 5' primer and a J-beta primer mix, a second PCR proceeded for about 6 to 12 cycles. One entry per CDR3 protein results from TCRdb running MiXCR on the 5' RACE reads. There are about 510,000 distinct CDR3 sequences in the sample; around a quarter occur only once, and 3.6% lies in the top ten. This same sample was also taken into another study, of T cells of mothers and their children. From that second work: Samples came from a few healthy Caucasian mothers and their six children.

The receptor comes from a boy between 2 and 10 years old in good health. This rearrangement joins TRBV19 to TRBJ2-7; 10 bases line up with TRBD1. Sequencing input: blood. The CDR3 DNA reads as TGTGCCAGTAGTATCGGGACAGGGGTTATAGGAGACGAGCAGTACTTC. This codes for CASSIGTGVIGDEQYF. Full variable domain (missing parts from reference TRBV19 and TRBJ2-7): DGGITQSPKYLFRKEGQNVTLSCEQNLNHDAMYWYRQDPGQGLRLIYYSQIVNDFQKGDIAEGYSVSREKKESFPLTVTSAQKNPTAFYLCASSIGTGVIGDEQYFGPGTRLTVT.